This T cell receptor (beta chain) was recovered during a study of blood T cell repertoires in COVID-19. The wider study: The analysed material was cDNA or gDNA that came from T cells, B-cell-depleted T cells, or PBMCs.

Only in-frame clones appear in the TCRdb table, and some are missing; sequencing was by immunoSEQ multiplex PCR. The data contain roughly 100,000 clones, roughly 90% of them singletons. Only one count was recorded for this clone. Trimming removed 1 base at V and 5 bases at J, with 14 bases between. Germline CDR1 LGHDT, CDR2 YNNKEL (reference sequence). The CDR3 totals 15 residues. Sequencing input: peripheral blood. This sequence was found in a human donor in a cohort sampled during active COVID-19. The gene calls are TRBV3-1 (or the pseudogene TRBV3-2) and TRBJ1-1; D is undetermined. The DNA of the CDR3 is TGTGCCAGCAGCCAAGGGGAGTCGCTGGGGACTGAAGCTTTCTTT. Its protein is CASSQGESLGTEAFF.